This TCR beta chain was documented in a study of T cell repertoires in cytomegalovirus infection. A single record per CDR3 protein comes from TCRdb applying MiXCR to the reads. The data show around 71,000 distinct CDR3 sequences, roughly 22% seen once. This clonotype was found a few times. What it binds is not known. Germline V CDR1 and CDR2: MNHEY, SVGAGI. V lost 7 bases to trimming and J lost 4 bases; unmatched junction nucleotides: 13. This CDR3 has 16 residues. The gene calls are TRBV6-5 and TRBJ2-7; TRBD1 agrees at 10 bases. This receptor was identified in a human donor in good health (CMV status not recorded). Some clones in this sample may be carry-over from other donors' samples. The sequencing used CD8+ T cells from cultured PBMCs, collected from culture after CMV antigen stimulation. CDR3 nucleotides: TGTGCCAGCACCATCACGCCGGGACAGGGGATTTACGAGCAGTACTTC. This sequence encodes CASTITPGQGIYEQYF.